This TCR beta chain came from a study of cytotoxic CD8 clonotypes in ibrutinib-treated CLL. This clone was counted between two and nine times. Method: immunoSEQ multiplex PCR; TCRdb's copy keeps in-frame clones and lacks some. The table has fewer than 300,000 clones, 60% to 80% seen once. This CDR3 contains 17 residues. Germline V lookup: CDR1 MNHEY, CDR2 SMNVEV (reference sequence). Trimming cost V 2 bases and J 0 bases, with 17 bases left between them. The TCR comes from a human donor with chronic lymphocytic leukemia. The sample consisted of PBMCs, taken at disease progression, from a patient treated with ibrutinib. The chain employs TRBV27 and TRBJ2-7; a possible D gene is TRBD2 (6 bases). The CDR3, as DNA: TGTGCCAGCAGTTTACCCCCGGTTAGCGGCCTCTCCTACGAGCAGTACTTC. Encoded protein: CASSLPPVSGLSYEQYF.